Listed here are 28 T cell receptor beta chains from one sample, sequenced in a study of cytomegalovirus exposure and HLA in healthy donors (dated by TCRdb to 2016 to 2017). Libraries were constructed by the immunoSEQ multiplex PCR assay. For the multiplex PCR, a mixture combining 60 forward primers for TCR Vbeta segments and 13 reverse primers for TCR Jbeta segments was used. Drawn from immuneACCESS, this table holds only the in-frame rearrangements with V and J called that TCRdb kept. Clones are partly lost; checked studies trace under half to an unresolved V gene and leave the rest unexplained. For this sample the table gives 170,000 or so clones, of which roughly four fifths were detected only once. Clones ranked in the top ten supply about 1.6% of the sample. The sequenced material came from PBMCs. The receptors stem from a man aged 50-60 years in good health and CMV-seronegative.

V usage is TRBV4-2 and J usage is TRBJ2-7, with 10 nucleotides matching TRBD2. Germline V gene sequence: CDR1 LGHNA, CDR2 YNFKEQ. CDR3 length equals 15 residues. Germline trimming cut 1 base from V and 4 bases from J; bases unmatched to any gene: 4. Here the CDR3 DNA reads TGTGCCAGCAGCCAAGGGCTAGCGGGAGTGTACGAGCAGTACTTC. Its translation is CASSQGLAGVYEQYF.

The gene calls are TRBV30 and TRBJ1-2, with 10 nucleotides matching TRBD1. Germline-derived CDR1 and CDR2 are GTSNPN and SVGIG (reference sequence). V lost 4 bases and J lost 6; bases outside the gene matches: 8. CDR3 length: 14 amino acids. For the CDR3, the DNA is TGTGCCTGGAAGGTGACAGGGGGCAGCCATGGCTACACCTTC. This gives the protein CAWKVTGGSHGYTF.

In its sample, this clone was seen a few times. The chain has TRBV15 and TRBJ1-5; a weak D match, TRBD1 (6 bases). V dropped 1 base and J dropped 0 bases, with 13 bases sitting between them. The CDR3 totals 17 residues. Germline V lookup: CDR1 LNHNV, CDR2 YYDKDF (reference sequence). CDR3 coding DNA: TGTGCCACCAGCAGAGGCCGGACAGACGATAGCAATCAGCCCCAGCATTTT. Translating gives CATSRGRTDDSNQPQHF. The full variable domain, in which reference TRBV15 and TRBJ1-5 provide the parts outside the CDR3, is DAMVIQNPRYQVTQFGKPVTLSCSQTLNHNVMYWYQQKSSQAPKLLFHYYDKDFNNEADTPDNFQSRRPNTSFCFLDIRSPGLGDTAMYLCATSRGRTDDSNQPQHFGDGTRLSIL.

This chain connects TRBV4-1 to TRBJ2-2; the D gene is possibly TRBD1 (6 bases). Germline values: CDR1 MGHRA, CDR2 YSYEKL. There are 17 residues in the CDR3. Trimming shortened V by 4 bases and J by 4 bases, and 19 bases separated the two germline ends. The CDR3 protein is CASSPTIGTGITGELFF. The CDR3 bases are TGCGCCAGCAGCCCCACGATCGGCACAGGGATCACCGGGGAGCTGTTTTTT.

The chain links TRBV6-5 to TRBJ2-1; D might be TRBD2 (7 bases). Germline V gene data show CDR1 as MNHEY and CDR2 as SVGAGI. There are 13 residues in the CDR3. V shed 6 bases and J shed 4 bases, with 10 bases lying between them. The CDR3 here is CASRGGGYNEQFF. The CDR3 DNA reads as TGTGCCAGCAGGGGAGGGGGGTACAATGAGCAGTTCTTC.

The gene calls are TRBV9 and TRBJ2-5; perhaps TRBD1 as D (5 bases). Germline assignment: CDR1 SGDLS and CDR2 YYNGEE. V lost 2 bases and J 5 bases, leaving 16 bases between the germline ends. CDR3 length: 15 amino acids. As DNA, the CDR3 is TGTGCCAGCAGCGTTGCTGGGGCGGCTCTTGAGACCCAGTACTTC. Its protein product is CASSVAGAALETQYF.

The V call is TRBV28, the J call TRBJ1-1, with 7 bases fitting TRBD1. Germline V gene data show CDR1 as MDHEN and CDR2 as SYDVKM. The CDR3 consists of 14 residues. Trimming cost V 7 bases and J 1 base; bases outside gene matches: 6. CDR3 amino acids: CASTRGGTNTEAFF. CDR3 coding DNA: TGTGCCAGCACCCGAGGGGGCACGAACACTGAAGCTTTCTTT. Full variable domain (remainder filled in from reference TRBV28 and TRBJ1-1): DVKVTQSSRYLVKRTGEKVFLECVQDMDHENMFWYRQDPGLGLRLIYFSYDVKMKEKGDIPEGYSVSREKKERFSLILESASTNQTSMYLCASTRGGTNTEAFFGQGTRLTVV.

The chain employs TRBV7-2 and TRBJ2-5; TRBD1 agrees at 7 bases. Looked up from germline, CDR1 is SGHTA and CDR2 is FQGNSA. CDR3 length equals 15 residues. The ends lost 7 bases at V and 5 bases at J; junction bases unmatched: 13. The CDR3 DNA reads TGTGCCAGCACGTATCAGGGAACAGGGGCCGAGACCCAGTACTTC. Amino acids: CASTYQGTGAETQYF.

The rearrangement uses TRBV27 and TRBJ1-5; possibly TRBD1 for D (5 bases). This CDR3 is 14 amino acids long. Per the germline V gene, CDR1 is MNHEY and CDR2 is SMNVEV (reference sequence). V lost 10 bases and J lost 0, with 13 bases in between. This CDR3 is CATRGGNSNQPQHF. The CDR3 DNA follows: TGTGCCACAAGGGGAGGGAATAGCAATCAGCCCCAGCATTTT.

This chain's CDR3 is CAVGNSNQPQHF. The CDR3 DNA reads TGCGCCGTCGGTAATAGCAATCAGCCCCAGCATTTT. The gene calls are TRBV29-1 and TRBJ1-5; no clear D. There are 12 residues in the CDR3. From germline, CDR1 is SQVTM and CDR2 ANQGSEA.

This sequence joins TRBV5-4 and TRBJ2-1; no firm D call. The V gene's germline CDR1 is SGHNT and CDR2 YYREEE (reference sequence). V was cut by 5 bases and J by 0 bases, with 6 bases left in between. The CDR3 covers 13 residues. CDR3 sequence reads: CASRVSSYNEQFF. The CDR3 DNA reads TGTGCCAGCAGGGTCAGCTCCTACAATGAGCAGTTCTTC.

V and J are TRBV6-1 and TRBJ2-7; 7 bases are a match to TRBD2. The CDR3 contains 14 residues. V was pared by 8 bases and J by 1 base, with 8 bases of the junction left unmatched. Germline CDR1 is MNHNS and CDR2 is SASEGT. The CDR3 sequence is CASLQRGVSYEQYF. In DNA form, the CDR3 reads TGTGCCAGCCTTCAGCGGGGCGTTTCCTACGAGCAGTACTTC.

The chain combines TRBV7-8 with TRBJ2-7, with TRBD2 matching over 14 bases. Germline V gene sequence: CDR1 SGHVS, CDR2 FQNEAQ. With 4 bases clipped from V and 5 bases from J, the junction kept 13 bases outside the gene matches. CDR3 length equals 18 residues. CDR3 nucleotide sequence: TGTGCCAGCAGCTCGGGACTAGCGGGAGAGGTGTTAAGGAACGAGCAGTACTTC. This encodes CASSSGLAGEVLRNEQYF.

J is TRBJ2-7 and V is TRBV5-4; 7 bases match TRBD1. J was trimmed by 2 bases and V by 4 bases; bases with no gene match: 6. CDR3 size: 14 residues. CDR1 and CDR2 (germline): SGHNT, YYREEE (reference sequence). The CDR3 reads CASSRKDRPYEQYF. The CDR3 DNA follows: TGTGCCAGCAGCCGAAAGGACAGGCCCTACGAGCAGTACTTC.

This clone showed up just once. The chain links TRBV18 to TRBJ1-5; tentatively, D is TRBD1 (5 bases). The ends were cut back, 5 bases at V and 6 bases at J, with 14 bases in the middle. This CDR3 region has 14 residues. Per germline, CDR1 KGHSH and CDR2 LQKENI. The CDR3 sequence is CASSSGLSTQPQHF. CDR3 DNA: TGTGCCAGCTCATCAGGGTTATCTACTCAGCCCCAGCATTTT.

This rearrangement joins TRBV11-2 to TRBJ1-1; D remains ambiguous. Germline CDR1 and CDR2: SGHAT and FQNNGV. The ends were cut back, 5 bases at V and 0 bases at J, with 10 bases in the middle. The CDR3 is made up of 14 amino acids. This CDR3 is CASSPRAVNTEAFF. CDR3 bases: TGTGCCAGCAGCCCCAGAGCGGTGAACACTGAAGCTTTCTTT. The variable domain in full, completed from reference TRBV11-2 and TRBJ1-1, reads EAGVAQSPRYKIIEKRQSVAFWCNPISGHATLYWYQQILGQGPKLLIQFQNNGVVDDSQLPKDRFSAERLKGVDSTLKIQPAKLEDSAVYLCASSPRAVNTEAFFGQGTRLTVV.

The chain employs TRBV7-2 and TRBJ1-4; TRBD1 matches at 8 bases. The CDR3 spans 15 residues. Per the germline V gene, CDR1 is SGHTA and CDR2 is FQGNSA. The V segment lost 2 bases and the J segment 3 bases; nucleotides outside the gene matches: 2. Here the CDR3 reads CASSLSTGANEKLFF. The DNA of the CDR3 is TGTGCCAGCAGCTTATCGACAGGGGCTAATGAAAAACTGTTTTTT.

The chain employs TRBV27 and TRBJ1-1; D might be TRBD1 (6 bases). V was cut by 4 bases and J by 6 bases, with 15 bases left in between. The V gene's germline CDR1 is MNHEY and CDR2 SMNVEV (reference sequence). The CDR3 covers 14 residues. Here the CDR3 reads CASSSLQGKSEAFF. In DNA, the CDR3 is TGTGCCAGCAGTTCCTTACAGGGAAAGTCTGAAGCTTTCTTT.

In this sample, this clone turned up a few times. CDR3 sequence: CASGREVNEKLFF. The CDR3 DNA follows: TGTGCTAGTGGTCGGGAGGTTAATGAAAAACTGTTTTTT. This chain uses TRBV12-5 with TRBJ1-4, with D unclear. This CDR3 has 13 residues. V was clipped by 5 bases and J by 4 bases, with 8 bases between them. Germline CDR1 LGHNT, CDR2 FRNRAP.

This chain connects TRBV4-1 to TRBJ2-1; 11 bases are shared with TRBD2. The CDR3 consists of 16 residues. Losses at the gene ends were 2 bases for V and 5 bases for J; bases not matched to a gene: 5. The germline gives CDR1 MGHRA, CDR2 YSYEKL. CDR3 DNA sequence: TGCGCCAGCAGCCAATTCCCGACTAGCGGGAACAATGAGCAGTTCTTC. This translates into CASSQFPTSGNNEQFF.

This chain links TRBV9 with TRBJ1-5; 9 bases map to TRBD1. The V and J ends lost 3 bases and 7 bases, in that order; junction bases with no gene match: 8. Germline V CDR1 and CDR2: SGDLS, YYNGEE. This CDR3 spans 15 amino acids. For the CDR3, the DNA is TGTGCCAGCAGCGCCGGGACAGGGAACGCACAGCCCCAGCATTTT. Translating gives CASSAGTGNAQPQHF.

This clone has only one observation. The chain uses TRBV28 and TRBJ2-5; 9 positions agree with TRBD1. The germline CDR1 and CDR2 sequences are MDHEN and SYDVKM. This CDR3 is 16 amino acids long. Losses at the gene ends were 4 bases for V and 1 base for J; bases not matched to a gene: 7. In DNA form, the CDR3 reads TGTGCCAGCAGTTGGCCGGGACAGGGCGTCCAAGAGACCCAGTACTTC. Translation gives CASSWPGQGVQETQYF.

In regard to this clone: Germline and junction disagree at one end, which may indicate a read error. The same CDR3 is also encoded by other DNA sequences in this sample. The gene calls are TRBV6-5 and TRBJ2-3; D is perhaps TRBD1 (6 bases). There are 13 residues in the CDR3. Per the germline V gene, CDR1 is MNHEY and CDR2 is SVGAGI. The CDR3: CASRLTGTDTQYF. The DNA of the CDR3 is TGCGCCAGCAGACTTACAGGGACAGATACGCAGTATTTT.

The chain joins TRBV28 to TRBJ2-1, with 10 bases matching TRBD1. Germline CDR1 and CDR2: MDHEN and SYDVKM. V lost 7 bases, J lost 9 bases, and 9 bases stayed unmatched. The CDR3 runs to 14 residues. CDR3 sequence (DNA): TGTGCCAGCACCCGGGACAGGGGCCTAGGTGAGCAGTTCTTC. This gives the protein CASTRDRGLGEQFF.

V usage is TRBV5-4 and J usage is TRBJ1-6, with D tentatively TRBD1 (5 bases). The CDR3 has 15 amino acids. Trimming cost V 0 bases and J 10 bases, with 14 bases left between them. The germline V gene encodes CDR1 SGHNT and CDR2 YYREEE (reference sequence). CDR3 region: CASSLVAGQSSPLHF. In nucleotides, the CDR3 is TGTGCCAGCAGCTTGGTGGCAGGGCAAAGCTCACCCCTCCACTTT.

This clone was detected a few times. The chain uses TRBV11-2 and TRBJ1-2; D may be TRBD1 (6 bases). CDR3 length: 16 amino acids. Looked up from germline, CDR1 is SGHAT and CDR2 is FQNNGV. V lost 3 bases, J lost 4 bases, and 18 bases lay in between. The CDR3 DNA sequence: TGTGCCAGCAGCTTTTCGAGGGCGCAGGGGACCTATGGCTACACCTTC. Translation gives CASSFSRAQGTYGYTF.

The V gene is TRBV9, the J gene TRBJ1-3, with no clear D. The CDR3 sequence is 15 residues long. Germline CDR1 is SGDLS and CDR2 is YYNGEE. Trimming stripped 0 bases from V and 8 bases from J, with 15 bases between. In DNA form, the CDR3 reads TGTGCCAGCAGCGTAGTGGGAGACGTGGACCACACCATATATTTT. This sequence encodes CASSVVGDVDHTIYF. The variable domain in full, completed from reference TRBV9 and TRBJ1-3, reads DSGVTQTPKHLITATGQRVTLRCSPRSGDLSVYWYQQSLDQGLQFLIQYYNGEERAKGNILERFSAQQFPDLHSELNLSSLELGDSALYFCASSVVGDVDHTIYFGEGSWLTVV.

J is TRBJ1-6 and V is TRBV9, with 7 bases fitting TRBD1. From germline, CDR1 is SGDLS and CDR2 YYNGEE. V gave up 8 bases and J gave up 0 bases; unmatched junction bases: 11. This CDR3 contains 17 residues. CDR3 coding DNA: TGTGCCAGTAGAGGGGGCTTCGAGAGCTCCTATAATTCACCCCTCCACTTT. Its protein product is CASRGGFESSYNSPLHF.